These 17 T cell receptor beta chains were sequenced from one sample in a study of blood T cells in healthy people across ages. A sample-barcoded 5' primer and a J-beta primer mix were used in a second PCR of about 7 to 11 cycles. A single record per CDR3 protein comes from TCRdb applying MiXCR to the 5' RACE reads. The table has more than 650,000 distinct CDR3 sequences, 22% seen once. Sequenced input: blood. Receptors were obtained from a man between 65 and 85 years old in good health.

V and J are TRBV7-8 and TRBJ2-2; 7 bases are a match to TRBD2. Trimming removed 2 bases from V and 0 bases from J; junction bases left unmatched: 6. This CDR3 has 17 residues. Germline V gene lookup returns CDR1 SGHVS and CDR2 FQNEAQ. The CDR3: CASSLREGRANTGELFF. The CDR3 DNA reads TGTGCCAGCAGCTTAAGGGAGGGTAGGGCGAACACCGGGGAGCTGTTTTTT.

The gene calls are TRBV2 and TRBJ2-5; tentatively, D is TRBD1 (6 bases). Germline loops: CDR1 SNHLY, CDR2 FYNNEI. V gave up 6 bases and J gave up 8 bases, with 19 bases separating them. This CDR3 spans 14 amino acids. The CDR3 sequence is CASSPGARSPTQYF. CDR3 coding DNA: TGTGCCAGCAGCCCAGGGGCCCGAAGTCCTACCCAGTACTTC.

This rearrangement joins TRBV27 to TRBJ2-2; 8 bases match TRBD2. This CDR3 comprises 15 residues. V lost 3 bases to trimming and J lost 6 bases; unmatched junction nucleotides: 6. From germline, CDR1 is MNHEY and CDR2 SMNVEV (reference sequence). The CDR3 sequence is CASSFWTSRAGELFF. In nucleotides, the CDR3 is TGTGCCAGCAGTTTTTGGACTAGCAGGGCCGGGGAGCTGTTTTTT.

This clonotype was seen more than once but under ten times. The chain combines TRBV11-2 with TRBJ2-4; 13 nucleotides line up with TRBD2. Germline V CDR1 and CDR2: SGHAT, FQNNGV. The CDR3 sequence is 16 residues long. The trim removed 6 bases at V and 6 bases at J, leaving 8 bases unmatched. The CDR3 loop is CASRPTGTSGANIQYF. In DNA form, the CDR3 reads TGTGCCAGCAGACCGACCGGGACTAGCGGGGCAAACATTCAGTACTTC.

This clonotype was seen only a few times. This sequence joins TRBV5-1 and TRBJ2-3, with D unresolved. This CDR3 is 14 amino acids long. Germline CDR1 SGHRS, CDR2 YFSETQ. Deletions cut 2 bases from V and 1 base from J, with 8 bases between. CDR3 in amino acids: CASSFTAGTDTQYF. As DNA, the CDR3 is TGCGCCAGCAGCTTCACGGCTGGCACAGATACGCAGTATTTT.

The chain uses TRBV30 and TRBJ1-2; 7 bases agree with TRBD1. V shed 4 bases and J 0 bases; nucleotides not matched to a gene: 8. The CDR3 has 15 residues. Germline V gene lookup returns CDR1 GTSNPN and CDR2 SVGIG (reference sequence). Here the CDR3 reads CAWTTNRGPNYGYTF. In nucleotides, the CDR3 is TGTGCCTGGACTACAAACAGGGGTCCTAACTATGGCTACACCTTC.

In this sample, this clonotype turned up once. Here the CDR3 reads CASSYSQRGGSEQFF. CDR3 nucleotide sequence: TGTGCCAGCAGTTACTCGCAGCGGGGGGGTTCTGAGCAGTTCTTC. This chain joins TRBV6-5 and TRBJ2-1; 10 nucleotides match TRBD2. Germline V gene lookup returns CDR1 MNHEY and CDR2 SVGAGI. CDR3 length equals 15 residues. J gave up 9 bases and V 0 bases, and 5 bases lay outside the gene matches.

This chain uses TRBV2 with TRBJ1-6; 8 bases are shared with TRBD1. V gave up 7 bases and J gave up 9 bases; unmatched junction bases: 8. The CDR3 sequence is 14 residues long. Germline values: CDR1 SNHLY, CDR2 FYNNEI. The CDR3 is CASIRDRLGSPLHF. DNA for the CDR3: TGTGCCAGCATCAGGGACAGGTTGGGTTCACCCCTCCACTTT. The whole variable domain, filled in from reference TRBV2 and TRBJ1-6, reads EPEVTQTPSHQVTQMGQEVILRCVPISNHLYFYWYRQILGQKVEFLVSFYNNEISEKSEIFDDQFSVERPDGSNFTLKIRSTKLEDSAMYFCASIRDRLGSPLHFGNGTRLTVT.

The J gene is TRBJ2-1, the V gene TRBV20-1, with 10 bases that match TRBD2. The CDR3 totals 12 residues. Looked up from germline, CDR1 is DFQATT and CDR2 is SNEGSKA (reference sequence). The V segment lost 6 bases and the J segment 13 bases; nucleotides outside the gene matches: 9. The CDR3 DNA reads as TGCAGTGCCAACCACGGACTAGCGGCACAGTTCTTC. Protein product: CSANHGLAAQFF.

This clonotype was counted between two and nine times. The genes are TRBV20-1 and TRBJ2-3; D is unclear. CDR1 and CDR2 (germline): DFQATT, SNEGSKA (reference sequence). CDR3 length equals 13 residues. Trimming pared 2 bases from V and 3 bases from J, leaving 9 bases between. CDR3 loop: CSARRLGTDTQYF. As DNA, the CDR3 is TGCAGTGCTAGACGATTGGGTACAGATACGCAGTATTTT.

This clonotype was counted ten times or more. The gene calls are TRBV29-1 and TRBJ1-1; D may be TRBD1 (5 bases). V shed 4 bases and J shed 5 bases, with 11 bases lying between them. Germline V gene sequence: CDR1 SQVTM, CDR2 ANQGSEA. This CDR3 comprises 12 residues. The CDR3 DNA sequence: TGCAGCGTTGTTGGGGGGGGGACTGAAGCTTTCTTT. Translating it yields CSVVGGGTEAFF. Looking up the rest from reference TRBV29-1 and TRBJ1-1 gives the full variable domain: SAVISQKPSRDICQRGTSLTIQCQVDSQVTMMFWYRQQPGQSLTLIATANQGSEATYESGFVIDKFPISRPNLTFSTLTVSNMSPEDSSIYLCSVVGGGTEAFFGQGTRLTVV.

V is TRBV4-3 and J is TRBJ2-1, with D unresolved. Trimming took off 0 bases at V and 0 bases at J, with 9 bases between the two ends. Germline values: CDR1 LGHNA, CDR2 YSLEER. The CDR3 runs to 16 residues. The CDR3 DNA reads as TGCGCCAGCAGCCAAGATTCGGCACTCTCCTACAATGAGCAGTTCTTC. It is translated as CASSQDSALSYNEQFF.

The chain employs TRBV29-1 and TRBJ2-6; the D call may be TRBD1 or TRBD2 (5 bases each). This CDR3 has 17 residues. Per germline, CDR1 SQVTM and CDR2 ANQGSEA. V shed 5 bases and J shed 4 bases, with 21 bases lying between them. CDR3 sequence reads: CSVQQRGEQAGANVLTF. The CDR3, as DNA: TGCAGCGTTCAACAGAGAGGGGAACAAGCAGGGGCCAACGTCCTGACTTTC.

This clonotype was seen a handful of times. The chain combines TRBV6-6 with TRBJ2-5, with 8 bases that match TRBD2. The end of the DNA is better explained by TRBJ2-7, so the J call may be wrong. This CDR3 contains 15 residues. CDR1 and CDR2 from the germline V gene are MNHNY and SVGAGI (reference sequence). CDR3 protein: CASSYSSGGGYEQYF. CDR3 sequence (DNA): TGTGCCAGCAGTTACTCGAGCGGGGGTGGGTACGAGCAGTACTTC.

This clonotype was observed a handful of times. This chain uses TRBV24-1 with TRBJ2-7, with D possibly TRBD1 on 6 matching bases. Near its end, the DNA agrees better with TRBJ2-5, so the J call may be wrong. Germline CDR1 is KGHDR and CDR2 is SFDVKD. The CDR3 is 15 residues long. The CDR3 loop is CATSRKGQPSETQYF. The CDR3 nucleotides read TGTGCCACCTCACGAAAGGGACAACCTTCGGAGACCCAGTACTTC.

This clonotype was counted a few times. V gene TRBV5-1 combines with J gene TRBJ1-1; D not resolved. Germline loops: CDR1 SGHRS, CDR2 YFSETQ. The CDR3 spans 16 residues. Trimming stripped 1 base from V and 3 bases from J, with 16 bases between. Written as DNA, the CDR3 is TGCGCCAGCAGCTTGCGCGGGATCCGGAGGGACACTGAAGCTTTCTTT. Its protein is CASSLRGIRRDTEAFF.

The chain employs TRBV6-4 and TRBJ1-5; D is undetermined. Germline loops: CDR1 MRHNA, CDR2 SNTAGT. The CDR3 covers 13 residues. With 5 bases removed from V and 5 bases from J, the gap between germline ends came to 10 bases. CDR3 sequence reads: CASSLGLHQPQHF. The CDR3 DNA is TGTGCCAGCAGTTTGGGCCTACATCAGCCCCAGCATTTT.